This T cell receptor beta chain was identified during a study of T-cell reconstitution after alpha-beta-depleted transplantation in children. Points from the study as a whole: Some patients showed high day-60 TCRbeta diversity, which derived from surviving recipient T cells and thymic progenitors. Reported findings indicate that, about two months after transplant, alpha-beta T cells came from several hundred expanded clones, which were derived from non-depleted graft cells. Newly made T cells mostly supplied T-cell counts and diversity one year after transplant.

Note on this clonotype: Antigen specificity is unknown.

Unique molecular identifiers were built into the TCRbeta library. TCRdb called the PCR reads again in MiXCR, with one record for every CDR3 protein. Here the sample spans about 110,000 distinct CDR3 sequences, around 10% being singletons. This CDR3 region has 14 residues. V lost 4 bases, J lost 4 bases, and 5 bases stayed unmatched. The germline gives CDR1 MDHEN, CDR2 SYDVKM. Specimen: PBMCs, collected before TCRalphabeta/CD19-depleted stem cell transplant. The rearrangement links TRBV28 to TRBJ2-5; 8 positions match TRBD2. The source of this sequence is a boy aged 2 to 9 with acute lymphoblastic leukemia, due to receive a stem cell transplant. The CDR3 sequence: CASSYSSGRETQYF. CDR3 bases: TGTGCCAGCAGTTACTCAAGCGGGAGAGAGACCCAGTACTTC.